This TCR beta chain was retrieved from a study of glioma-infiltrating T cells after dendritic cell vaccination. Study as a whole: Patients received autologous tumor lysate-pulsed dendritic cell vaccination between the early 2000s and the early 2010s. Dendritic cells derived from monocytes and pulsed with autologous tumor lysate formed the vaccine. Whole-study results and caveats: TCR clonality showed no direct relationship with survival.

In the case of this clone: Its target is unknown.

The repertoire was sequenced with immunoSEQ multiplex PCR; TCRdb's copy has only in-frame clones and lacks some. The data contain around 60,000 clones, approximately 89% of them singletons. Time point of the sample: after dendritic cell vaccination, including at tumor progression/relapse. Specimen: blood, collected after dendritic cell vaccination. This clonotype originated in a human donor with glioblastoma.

CDR3 DNA sequence: TGTGCCAGCTCACGAACGACAGGGACTAATGAAAAACTGTTTTTT. Translation: CASSRTTGTNEKLFF. The chain is built from TRBV18 and TRBJ1-4; 7 bases fit TRBD1. In germline, CDR1 is KGHSH, CDR2 LQKENI. V shed 4 bases and J 2 bases; nucleotides not matched to a gene: 4. The CDR3 spans 15 residues.